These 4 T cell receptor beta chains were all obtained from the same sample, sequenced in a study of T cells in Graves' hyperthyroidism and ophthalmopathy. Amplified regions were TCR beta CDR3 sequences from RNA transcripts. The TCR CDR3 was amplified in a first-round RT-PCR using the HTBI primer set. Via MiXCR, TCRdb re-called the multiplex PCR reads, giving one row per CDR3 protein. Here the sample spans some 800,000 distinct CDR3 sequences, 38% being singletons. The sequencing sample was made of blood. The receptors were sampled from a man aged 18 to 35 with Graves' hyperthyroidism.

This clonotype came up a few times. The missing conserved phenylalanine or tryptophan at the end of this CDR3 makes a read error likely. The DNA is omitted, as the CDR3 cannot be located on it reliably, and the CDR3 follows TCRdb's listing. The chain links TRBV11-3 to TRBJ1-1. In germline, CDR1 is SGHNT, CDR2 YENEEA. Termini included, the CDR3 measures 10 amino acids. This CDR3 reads CASSLGTKRR.

The CDR3, as DNA: TGCAGTGCTAGAAGTACAATCTACGAGCAGTACTTC. Translated, it gives CSARSTIYEQYF. The chain combines TRBV20-1 with TRBJ2-7; D not certain. The CDR3 spans 12 residues. The V end lost 2 bases, the J end lost 3 bases, and 8 bases lay between the germline ends. Germline-derived CDR1 and CDR2 are DFQATT and SNEGSKA (reference sequence).

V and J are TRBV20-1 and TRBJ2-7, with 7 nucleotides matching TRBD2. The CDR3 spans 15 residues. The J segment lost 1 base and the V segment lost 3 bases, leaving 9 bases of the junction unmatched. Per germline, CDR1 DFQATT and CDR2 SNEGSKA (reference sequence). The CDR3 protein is CSASPPSGFSYEQYF. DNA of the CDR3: TGCAGTGCTAGTCCGCCTAGCGGCTTTTCCTACGAGCAGTACTTC.

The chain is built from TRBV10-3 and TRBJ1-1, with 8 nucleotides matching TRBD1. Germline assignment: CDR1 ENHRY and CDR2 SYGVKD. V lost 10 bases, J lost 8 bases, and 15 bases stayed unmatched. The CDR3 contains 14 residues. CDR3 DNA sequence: TGTGCCACCGGACAGGGAGGGACAGGCCCGGAAGCTTTCTTT. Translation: CATGQGGTGPEAFF.